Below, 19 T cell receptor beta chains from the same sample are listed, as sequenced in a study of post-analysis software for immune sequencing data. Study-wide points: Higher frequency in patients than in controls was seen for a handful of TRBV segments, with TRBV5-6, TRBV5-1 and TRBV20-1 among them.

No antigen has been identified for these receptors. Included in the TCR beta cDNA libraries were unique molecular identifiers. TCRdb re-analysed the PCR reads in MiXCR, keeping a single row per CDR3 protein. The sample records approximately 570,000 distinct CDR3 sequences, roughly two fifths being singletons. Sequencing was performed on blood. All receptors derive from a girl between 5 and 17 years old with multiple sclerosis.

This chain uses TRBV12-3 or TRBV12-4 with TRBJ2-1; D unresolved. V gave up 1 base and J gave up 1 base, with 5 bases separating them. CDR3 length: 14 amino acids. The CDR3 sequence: CASSLGVSYNEQFF. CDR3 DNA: TGTGCCAGCAGTTTAGGGGTTTCCTACAATGAGCAGTTCTTC.

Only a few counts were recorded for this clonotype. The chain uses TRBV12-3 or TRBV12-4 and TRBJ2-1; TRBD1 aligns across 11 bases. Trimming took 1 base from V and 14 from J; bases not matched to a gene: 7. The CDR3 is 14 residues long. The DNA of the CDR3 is TGTGCCAGCAGTTTAGGGACAGGGGGCCGGTCTGAGTTCTTC. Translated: CASSLGTGGRSEFF.

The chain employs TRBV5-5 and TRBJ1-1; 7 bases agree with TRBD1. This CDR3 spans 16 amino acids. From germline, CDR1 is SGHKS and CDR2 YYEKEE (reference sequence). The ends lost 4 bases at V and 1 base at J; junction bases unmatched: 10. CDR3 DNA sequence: TGTGCCAGCAGCCGGGACAGCCCCTTAGAGAACACTGAAGCTTTCTTT. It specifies CASSRDSPLENTEAFF.

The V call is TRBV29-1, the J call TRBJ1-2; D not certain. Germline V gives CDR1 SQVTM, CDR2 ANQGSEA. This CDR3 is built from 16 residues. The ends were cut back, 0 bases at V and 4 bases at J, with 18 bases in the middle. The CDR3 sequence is CSVEDLVTKSGYGYTF. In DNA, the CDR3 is TGCAGCGTTGAAGATCTTGTGACAAAATCCGGCTATGGCTACACCTTC. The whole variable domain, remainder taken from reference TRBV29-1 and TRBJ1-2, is SAVISQKPSRDICQRGTSLTIQCQVDSQVTMMFWYRQQPGQSLTLIATANQGSEATYESGFVIDKFPISRPNLTFSTLTVSNMSPEDSSIYLCSVEDLVTKSGYGYTFGSGTRLTVV.

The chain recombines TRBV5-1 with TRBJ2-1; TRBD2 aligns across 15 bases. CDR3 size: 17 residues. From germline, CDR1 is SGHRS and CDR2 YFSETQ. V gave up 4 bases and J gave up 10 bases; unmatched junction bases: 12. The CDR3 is CASSPLGTSGGYEEQFF. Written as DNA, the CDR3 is TGCGCCAGCAGCCCGCTCGGGACTAGCGGGGGGTATGAGGAGCAGTTCTTC. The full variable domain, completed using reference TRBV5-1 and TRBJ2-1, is KAGVTQTPRYLIKTRGQQVTLSCSPISGHRSVSWYQQTPGQGLQFLFEYFSETQRNKGNFPGRFSGRQFSNSRSEMNVSTLELGDSALYLCASSPLGTSGGYEEQFFGPGTRLTVL.

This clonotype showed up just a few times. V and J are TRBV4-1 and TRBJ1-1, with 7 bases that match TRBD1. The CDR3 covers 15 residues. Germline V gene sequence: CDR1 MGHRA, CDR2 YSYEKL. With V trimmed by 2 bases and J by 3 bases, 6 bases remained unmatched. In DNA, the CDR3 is TGCGCCAGCAGCCAAAGACAGGGTATGGACACTGAAGCTTTCTTT. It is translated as CASSQRQGMDTEAFF.

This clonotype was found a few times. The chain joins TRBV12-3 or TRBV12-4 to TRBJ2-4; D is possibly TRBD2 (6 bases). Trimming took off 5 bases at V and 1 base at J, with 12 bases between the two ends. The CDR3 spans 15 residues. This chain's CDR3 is CASSATEGAKNIQYF. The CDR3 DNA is TGTGCCAGCAGTGCCACGGAGGGGGCCAAAAACATTCAGTACTTC.

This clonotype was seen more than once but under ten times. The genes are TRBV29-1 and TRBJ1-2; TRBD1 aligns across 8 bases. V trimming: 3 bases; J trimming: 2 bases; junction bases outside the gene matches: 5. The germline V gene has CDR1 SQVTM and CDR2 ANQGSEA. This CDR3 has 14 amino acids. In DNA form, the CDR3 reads TGCAGCGTTGAGACAGGGGCCGGGAACTATGGCTACACCTTC. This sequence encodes CSVETGAGNYGYTF.

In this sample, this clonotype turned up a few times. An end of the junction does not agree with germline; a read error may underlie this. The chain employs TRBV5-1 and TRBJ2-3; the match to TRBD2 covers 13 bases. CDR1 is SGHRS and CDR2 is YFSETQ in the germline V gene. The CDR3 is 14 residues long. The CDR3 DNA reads TGTGCCAGCGGGACTAGCGGGGCTACAGATACGCAGTATTTT. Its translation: CASGTSGATDTQYF.

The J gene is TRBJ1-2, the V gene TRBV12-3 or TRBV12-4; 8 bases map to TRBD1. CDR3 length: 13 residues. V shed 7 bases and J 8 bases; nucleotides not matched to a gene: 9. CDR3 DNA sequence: TGTGCCAGCACTCTAATGACAGGGGCCGGCTACACCTTC. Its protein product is CASTLMTGAGYTF.

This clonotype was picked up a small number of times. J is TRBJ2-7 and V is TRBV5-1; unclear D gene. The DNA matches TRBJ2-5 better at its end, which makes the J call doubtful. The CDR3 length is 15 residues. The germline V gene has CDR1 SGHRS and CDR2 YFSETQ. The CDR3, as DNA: TGCGCCAGCAGCTTGTCCCGAATTACCCAAGAGACCCAGTACTTC. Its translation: CASSLSRITQETQYF.

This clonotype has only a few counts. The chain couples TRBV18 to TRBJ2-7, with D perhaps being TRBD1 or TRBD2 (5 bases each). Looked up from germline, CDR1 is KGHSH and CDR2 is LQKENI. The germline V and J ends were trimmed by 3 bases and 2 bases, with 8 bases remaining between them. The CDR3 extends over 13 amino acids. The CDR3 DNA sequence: TGTGCCAGCTCACCCGGGGCACCCTACGAGCAGTACTTC. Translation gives CASSPGAPYEQYF.

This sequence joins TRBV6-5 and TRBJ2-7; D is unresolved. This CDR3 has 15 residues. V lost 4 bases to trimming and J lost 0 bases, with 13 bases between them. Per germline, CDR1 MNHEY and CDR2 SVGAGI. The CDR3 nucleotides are TGTGCCAGCAGTTCCTCTAATGGACCCTCCTACGAGCAGTACTTC. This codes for CASSSSNGPSYEQYF.

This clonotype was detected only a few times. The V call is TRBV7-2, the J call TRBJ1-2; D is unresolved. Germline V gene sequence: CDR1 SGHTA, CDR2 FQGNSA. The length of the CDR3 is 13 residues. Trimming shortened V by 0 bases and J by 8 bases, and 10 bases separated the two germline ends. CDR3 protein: CASSLAREGGYTF. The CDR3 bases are TGTGCCAGCAGCTTAGCTCGGGAGGGAGGCTACACCTTC.

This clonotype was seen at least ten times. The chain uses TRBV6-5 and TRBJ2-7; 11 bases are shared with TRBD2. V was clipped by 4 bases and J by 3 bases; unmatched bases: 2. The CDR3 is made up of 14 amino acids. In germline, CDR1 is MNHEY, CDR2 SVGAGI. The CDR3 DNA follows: TGTGCCAGCAGTTCGACTAGCGGGAACTACGAGCAGTACTTC. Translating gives CASSSTSGNYEQYF.

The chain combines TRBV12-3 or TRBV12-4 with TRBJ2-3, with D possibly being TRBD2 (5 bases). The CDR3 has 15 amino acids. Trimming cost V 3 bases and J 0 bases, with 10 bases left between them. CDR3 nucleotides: TGTGCCAGCAGTTTGGCACGCGGGAGCACAGATACGCAGTATTTT. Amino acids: CASSLARGSTDTQYF.

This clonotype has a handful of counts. Here the CDR3 reads CASSLGVTGDGYTF. The CDR3 DNA reads TGTGCCAGCAGCTTAGGGGTGACAGGGGACGGCTACACCTTC. The V and J genes are TRBV7-6 and TRBJ1-2; TRBD1 matches at 8 bases. V shed 1 base, J shed 8 bases, and the junction held 6 bases outside the gene matches. In germline, CDR1 is SGHVS, CDR2 FNYEAQ. The CDR3 has 14 residues.

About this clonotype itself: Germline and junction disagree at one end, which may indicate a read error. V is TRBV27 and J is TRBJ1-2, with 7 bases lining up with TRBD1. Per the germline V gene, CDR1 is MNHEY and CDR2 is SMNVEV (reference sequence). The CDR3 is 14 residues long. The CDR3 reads CASRGQRANYDYTF. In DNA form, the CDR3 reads TGTGCCAGCAGGGGACAGAGAGCTAACTATGACTACACCTTC.

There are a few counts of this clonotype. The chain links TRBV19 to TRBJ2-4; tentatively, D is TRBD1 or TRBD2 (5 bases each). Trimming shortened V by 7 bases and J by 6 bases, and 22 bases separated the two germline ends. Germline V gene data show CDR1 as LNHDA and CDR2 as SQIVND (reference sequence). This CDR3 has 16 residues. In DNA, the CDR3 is TGTGCCAGTACCATGGGTGAGGGGATGAGGGGAAACATTCAGTACTTC. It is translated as CASTMGEGMRGNIQYF.